This T cell receptor (beta chain) was recovered during a study of blood T cell repertoires in COVID-19 (TCRdb year 2020). For the wider study: Samples from collaborators originated in the United States, Italy and Spain and spanned both the acute and convalescent phases of COVID-19. The prospective study material was composed of cDNA or gDNA derived from T cells, B-cell-depleted T cells, or PBMCs. Subjects who had been exposed to COVID-19, were actively infected with it, or had recovered from it provided the deeply sampled blood TCRbeta repertoires that made up the dataset. A freely available public database, intended as a resource for researchers studying the immune response to SARS-CoV-2, is where the repertoires were released. Samples came from the ongoing ImmuneRACE study (first 160 participants) plus 1,254 subjects from 6 global collaborators. A de-identified subject ID, COVID-19 status, age in years and sex were almost always included in the sample metadata. Where available, HLA class I and class II types were taken from metadata supplied by the sample provider and were not determined by assay-based typing. What the research found in general, with its limitations: How much clinical and demographic metadata was included differed by source and by participant, and the metadata was provided uncurated.

With respect to this clone: The clone's antigen remains unknown. There are no base qualities to consult, and no much larger clone falls within one base.

V drops 6 bases and J drops 3 bases, leaving 19 bases in between. There are 16 amino acids in the CDR3, from cysteine to phenylalanine inclusive. The DNA shown is the 48-base CDR3, in frame from base 1. CDR1 SGHVS and CDR2 FNYEAQ were looked up in the germline V gene. TCRbeta CDR3 regions were amplified from genomic DNA using the immunoSEQ Assay, a bias-controlled multiplex PCR. Turning to the authors' computational methods: Nucleated cell counts per sample were estimated from amplification of reference gene primers within the assay. To quantify the absolute abundance of each unique TCRbeta CDR3 rearrangement, sequence reads were collapsed and filtered. For each sample, productive Simpson clonality was calculated by taking the square root of Simpson's diversity index across productive rearrangements. Imported from immuneACCESS, the table was reduced by TCRdb to in-frame sequences with V and J called. These copies leave out some clones; in studies compared against another copy, an unresolved V gene accounts for under half, and the cause of the remainder is not known. For V, J and clone size, that table is used; D and trimming come from the DNA. The sample has under 150,000 clones on record, approximately 87% of them singletons. 1.2% of the sample rests with the top ten.

Participants in the prospective study were enrolled through a virtual design, were aged about 18 to 90 years, and lived in approximately 24 United States geographic areas. To assign participants to cohorts, the prospective study relied on clinical history that participants themselves reported in a screening survey and a study questionnaire. In the prospective study, whole blood, serum and a nasopharyngeal or oropharyngeal swab were collected from each participant by mobile phlebotomists. Additional blood draws and questionnaires over an approximately two-month period could optionally be provided by prospective study participants. Before DNA extraction, blood samples from the prospective study were shipped at room temperature or frozen.

Recombination connected TRBV7-6 to TRBJ2-3, and perhaps TRBD2 as D gene, on 5 matching bases. This receptor was identified in a woman in her twenties or thirties with acute COVID-19. The sample consisted of PBMCs or T cells enriched from blood (not recorded which). The base sequence is TGTGCCAGCAGTCGGGGAACATTTAAATTAACAGATACGCAGTATTTT. The resulting protein is CASSRGTFKLTDTQYF.